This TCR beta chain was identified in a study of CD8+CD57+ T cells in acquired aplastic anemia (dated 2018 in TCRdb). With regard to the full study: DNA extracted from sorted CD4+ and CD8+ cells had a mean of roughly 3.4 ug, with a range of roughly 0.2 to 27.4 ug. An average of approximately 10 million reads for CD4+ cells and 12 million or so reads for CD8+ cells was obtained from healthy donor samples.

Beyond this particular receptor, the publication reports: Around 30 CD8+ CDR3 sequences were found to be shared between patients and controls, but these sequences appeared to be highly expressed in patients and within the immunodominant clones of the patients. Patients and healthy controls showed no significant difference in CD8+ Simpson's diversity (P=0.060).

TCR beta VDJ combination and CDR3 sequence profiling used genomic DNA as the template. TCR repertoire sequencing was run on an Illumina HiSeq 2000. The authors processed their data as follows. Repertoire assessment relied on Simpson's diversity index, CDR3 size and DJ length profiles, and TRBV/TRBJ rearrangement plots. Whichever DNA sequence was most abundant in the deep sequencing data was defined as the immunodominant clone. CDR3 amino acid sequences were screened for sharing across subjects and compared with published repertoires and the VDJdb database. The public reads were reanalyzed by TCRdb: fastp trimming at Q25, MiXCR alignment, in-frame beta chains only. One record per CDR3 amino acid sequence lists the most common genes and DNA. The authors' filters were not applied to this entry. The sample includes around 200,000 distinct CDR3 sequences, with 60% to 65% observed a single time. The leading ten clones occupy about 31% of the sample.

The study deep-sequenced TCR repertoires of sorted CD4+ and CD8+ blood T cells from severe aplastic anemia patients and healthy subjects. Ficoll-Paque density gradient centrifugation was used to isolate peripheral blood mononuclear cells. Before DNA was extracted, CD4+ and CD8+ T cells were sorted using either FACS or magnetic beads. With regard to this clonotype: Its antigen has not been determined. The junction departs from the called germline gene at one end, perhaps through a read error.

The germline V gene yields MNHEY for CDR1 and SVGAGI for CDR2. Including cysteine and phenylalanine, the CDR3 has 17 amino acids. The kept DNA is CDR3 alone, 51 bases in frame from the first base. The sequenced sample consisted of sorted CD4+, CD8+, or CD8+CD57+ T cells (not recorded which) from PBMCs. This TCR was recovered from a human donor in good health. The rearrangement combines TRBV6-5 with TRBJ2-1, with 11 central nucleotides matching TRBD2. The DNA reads TGTGCCGGCAGACCGGGACTAGCGGCTTCCTCCTCCGGCGGGCAGTTCTTC. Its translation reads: CAGRPGLAASSSGGQFF.